The 5 T cell receptor beta chains presented below share a single source sample, sequenced in a study of cytomegalovirus exposure and HLA in healthy donors. The protocol was immunoSEQ multiplex PCR, while the TCRdb copy is restricted to in-frame clones and leaves out a portion. The sample lists 130,000 to 150,000 clones, around 89% seen once, with over 5% in the top ten. Sequencing input: PBMCs. The origin of the receptors is a woman in her 30s in good health and CMV-seropositive.

This chain links TRBV6-1 with TRBJ1-2; D ambiguous. The V gene's germline CDR1 is MNHNS and CDR2 SASEGT. CDR3 length equals 13 residues. V shed 4 bases and J shed 4 bases, with 10 bases lying between them. The CDR3 coding sequence is TGTGCCAGCAGTGGGTTGGGAGGCTATGGCTACACCTTC. Protein product: CASSGLGGYGYTF.

The chain couples TRBV7-9 to TRBJ2-1, with TRBD1 identical over 7 bases. With 5 bases clipped from V and 7 bases from J, the junction kept 14 bases outside the gene matches. This CDR3 has 16 amino acids. Germline CDR1 and CDR2: SEHNR and FQNEAQ (reference sequence). CDR3 residues: CASSSNSQGVWNEQFF. CDR3 nucleotide sequence: TGTGCCAGCAGCAGTAATAGCCAGGGGGTATGGAATGAGCAGTTCTTC.

The V and J genes are TRBV5-1 and TRBJ1-1; tentative D call: TRBD1 (6 bases). V lost 3 bases and J 1 base, leaving 13 bases between the germline ends. There are 15 residues in the CDR3. CDR1 is SGHRS, CDR2 YFSETQ, per germline. The CDR3 region is CASSSRTDRNTEAFF. The DNA of the CDR3 is TGCGCCAGCAGCTCTCGGACAGACAGGAACACTGAAGCTTTCTTT. Based on the CDR3 plus reference TRBV5-1 and TRBJ1-1, the full variable domain is KAGVTQTPRYLIKTRGQQVTLSCSPISGHRSVSWYQQTPGQGLQFLFEYFSETQRNKGNFPGRFSGRQFSNSRSEMNVSTLELGDSALYLCASSSRTDRNTEAFFGQGTRLTVV.

The table lists this clone with a few counts. The sample carries other DNA sequences with the same CDR3. V usage is TRBV7-9 and J usage is TRBJ1-1; no clear D gene. This CDR3 has 13 amino acids. Germline V gene lookup returns CDR1 SEHNR and CDR2 FQNEAQ (reference sequence). Trimming took off 1 base at V and 0 bases at J, with 3 bases between the two ends. The CDR3 DNA sequence: TGTGCCAGCAGCTTAGACATGAACACTGAAGCTTTCTTT. It translates to CASSLDMNTEAFF.

This sequence joins TRBV6-4 and TRBJ2-2, with TRBD2 matching over 14 bases. The CDR3 runs 18 residues. The germline V gene encodes CDR1 MRHNA and CDR2 SNTAGT. Trimming removed 0 bases from V and 14 bases from J; junction bases left unmatched: 14. CDR3 nucleotides: TGTGCCAGCAGTGACTCGAGACTAGCGGGAGGGTCGTGGCCCGCTCTGTTTTTT. Translating gives CASSDSRLAGGSWPALFF.